The 27 T cell receptor beta chains presented below share a single source sample, sequenced in a study of blood T cell repertoires in COVID-19 (TCRdb year 2020). The protocol used for the library was the immunoSEQ multiplex PCR assay. TCRdb took over this immuneACCESS table, retaining in-frame rearrangements with V and J assigned. Such tables are incomplete; in checked studies, under half of the missing clones stem from an unresolved V gene, and the remainder is unexplained. The sample profile shows a few hundred thousand clones; 82% of them were found once. The ten largest clones take up around 3.4% of the sample. Sequencing used PBMCs or T cells enriched from blood (not recorded which). The receptor source for this set is a woman aged 55-70 years who had recovered from COVID-19.

The CDR3 DNA sequence: TGTGCCACCAGCAGAGAAAGGGGACAGGGTTGGGGCTACACCTTC. It specifies CATSRERGQGWGYTF. The V and J genes are TRBV15 and TRBJ1-2; 9 positions match TRBD1. With V trimmed by 0 bases and J by 8 bases, 7 bases remained unmatched. This CDR3 is 15 amino acids long. Germline V gene lookup returns CDR1 LNHNV and CDR2 YYDKDF (reference sequence).

This clone was observed a single time. J is TRBJ2-1 and V is TRBV5-1; TRBD2 agrees at 14 bases. After removal of 2 bases from V and 6 bases from J, the junction contained 4 bases not matched to a gene. CDR1 is SGHRS and CDR2 is YFSETQ in the germline V gene. This CDR3 has 16 amino acids. This CDR3 reads CASSLVGTSGSNEQFF. The CDR3 DNA sequence: TGCGCCAGCAGCTTAGTTGGGACTAGCGGGAGCAATGAGCAGTTCTTC.

The rearrangement uses TRBV18 and TRBJ2-5; 11 nucleotides line up with TRBD2. Germline V lookup: CDR1 KGHSH, CDR2 LQKENI. The CDR3 runs to 17 residues. The V and J ends lost 0 bases and 7 bases, in that order; junction bases with no gene match: 10. CDR3 DNA: TGTGCCAGCTCACCACCGGTCACTAGCGGGAGTTCCGGGACCCAGTACTTC. Translating it yields CASSPPVTSGSSGTQYF.

The chain couples TRBV19 to TRBJ1-3; D is undetermined. CDR1 and CDR2 from the germline V gene are LNHDA and SQIVND (reference sequence). The V end was cut by 5 bases, the J end by 0 bases, with 8 bases between. This CDR3 is built from 14 residues. CDR3 in amino acids: CASSQSHSGNTIYF. The CDR3 region has the DNA TGTGCCAGTAGTCAGTCCCACTCTGGAAACACCATATATTTT.

The chain combines TRBV4-1 with TRBJ1-5; a weak D match, TRBD1 (6 bases). The ends were cut back, 0 bases at V and 2 bases at J, with 11 bases in the middle. Germline assignment: CDR1 MGHRA and CDR2 YSYEKL. The CDR3 loop spans 16 amino acids. CDR3 in DNA: TGCGCCAGCAGCCAAGAAGAGGGGGTAGGCAATCAGCCCCAGCATTTT. Protein: CASSQEEGVGNQPQHF.

The rearrangement uses TRBV18 and TRBJ1-2; D call uncertain. The germline V and J ends were trimmed by 3 bases and 3 bases, with 8 bases remaining between them. The CDR3 is 13 amino acids. The germline V gene has CDR1 KGHSH and CDR2 LQKENI. The CDR3 nucleotides read TGTGCCAGCTCACCGGAGAACTACTATGGCTACACCTTC. Translating gives CASSPENYYGYTF.

This clone was detected a few times. The V gene is TRBV4-1, the J gene TRBJ1-5; D remains ambiguous. Trimming stripped 0 bases from V and 4 bases from J, with 10 bases between. Germline assignment: CDR1 MGHRA and CDR2 YSYEKL. The CDR3 runs to 15 residues. The CDR3 sequence is CASSQDGQPNQPQHF. The CDR3 region has the DNA TGCGCCAGCAGCCAAGATGGGCAGCCTAATCAGCCCCAGCATTTT.

The J gene is TRBJ2-1, the V gene TRBV6-5; D possibly corresponds to TRBD2 (8 bases). V lost 10 bases and J lost 7, with 17 bases in between. The germline gives CDR1 MNHEY, CDR2 SVGAGI. The CDR3 loop spans 13 amino acids. The CDR3 here is CATGGLVINEQFF. The DNA for the CDR3 is TGTGCCACAGGGGGACTAGTTATTAATGAGCAGTTCTTC.

V and J are TRBV4-2 and TRBJ1-2; D remains ambiguous. CDR1 LGHNA and CDR2 YNFKEQ come from the germline V gene. V gave up 4 bases and J gave up 4 bases, with 7 bases separating them. The CDR3 contains 12 residues. The CDR3 loop reads CASSRDLYGYTF. CDR3 bases: TGTGCCAGCAGCCGAGACCTCTATGGCTACACCTTC.

The chain employs TRBV12-3 or TRBV12-4 and TRBJ1-1; D call uncertain. With 5 bases removed from V and 4 bases from J, the gap between germline ends came to 8 bases. The CDR3 consists of 12 residues. The CDR3 loop reads CASSEIGTEAFF. The CDR3 DNA sequence: TGTGCCAGCAGTGAGATCGGCACTGAAGCTTTCTTT.

This chain joins TRBV23-1 and TRBJ1-1, with 7 bases matching TRBD1. TRBV23-1 is marked as an open reading frame, function uncertain. The CDR3 is made up of 17 amino acids. V lost 2 bases and J lost 0; bases outside the gene matches: 9. The DNA of the CDR3 is TGCGCCAGCAGTCAAAAATGGGACAGCAGCATGAACACTGAAGCTTTCTTT. Its translation is CASSQKWDSSMNTEAFF.

The chain recombines TRBV19 with TRBJ1-1; a possible D gene is TRBD1 (6 bases). V lost 3 bases, J lost 1 base, and 9 bases lay in between. The CDR3 length is 14 residues. The germline V gene encodes CDR1 LNHDA and CDR2 SQIVND (reference sequence). As DNA, the CDR3 is TGTGCCAGTAGTATCAGGGGCAGGAACACTGAAGCTTTCTTT. Translation: CASSIRGRNTEAFF.

The rearrangement links TRBV6-4 to TRBJ1-2; TRBD1 matches 10 bases. V shed 5 bases and J 4 bases; nucleotides not matched to a gene: 13. Germline values: CDR1 MRHNA, CDR2 SNTAGT. This CDR3 is 17 amino acids long. The CDR3 DNA reads TGTGCCAGCAGTCCTGGGACAGGGGCGACCTCACGCTATGGCTACACCTTC. Its protein is CASSPGTGATSRYGYTF.

In nucleotides, the CDR3 is TGTGCCAGCAGCCAGAGTTTGACTAATGAAAAACTGTTTTTT. It encodes CASSQSLTNEKLFF. This chain links TRBV3-1 (or the pseudogene TRBV3-2) with TRBJ1-4; no reliable D call. This CDR3 has 14 residues. CDR1 is LGHDT, CDR2 YNNKEL, per germline (reference sequence). V lost 3 bases to trimming and J lost 2 bases, with 7 bases between them.

This clone was counted a single time. The V gene is TRBV5-1, the J gene TRBJ2-7; TRBD1 matches at 7 bases. From germline, CDR1 is SGHRS and CDR2 YFSETQ. V lost 0 bases and J lost 0; bases outside the gene matches: 3. The CDR3 has 15 residues. The CDR3 loop reads CASSLGGGLSYEQYF. Here the CDR3 DNA reads TGCGCCAGCAGCTTGGGAGGGGGCCTCTCCTACGAGCAGTACTTC.

The chain employs TRBV20-1 and TRBJ1-3; unclear D gene. The V end was cut by 6 bases, the J end by 4 bases, with 7 bases between. Germline V gene data show CDR1 as DFQATT and CDR2 as SNEGSKA (reference sequence). The CDR3 has 11 amino acids. CDR3: CSASRGNTIYF. The CDR3 coding sequence is TGCAGTGCAAGCCGCGGAAACACCATATATTTT.

This chain uses TRBV18 with TRBJ1-2, with 9 bases aligning to TRBD1. Germline CDR1 is KGHSH and CDR2 is LQKENI. Losses at the gene ends were 6 bases for V and 4 bases for J; bases not matched to a gene: 18. This CDR3 contains 18 residues. The CDR3 loop is CASSQEGTGGGGPYGYTF. Here the CDR3 DNA reads TGTGCCAGCTCCCAAGAAGGTACAGGGGGCGGAGGCCCCTATGGCTACACCTTC.

The CDR3 loop is CASSFTSVSQAFF. The CDR3 bases are TGTGCCAGCAGCTTTACCTCCGTCAGTCAAGCTTTCTTT. The J gene is TRBJ1-1, the V gene TRBV7-3; D remains ambiguous. Germline V gene sequence: CDR1 SGHTA, CDR2 FQGTGA. This CDR3 spans 13 amino acids. Trimming cost V 3 bases and J 9 bases, with 14 bases left between them.

V and J are TRBV5-1 and TRBJ2-3; no definite D call. The CDR3 totals 15 residues. CDR1 SGHRS and CDR2 YFSETQ come from the germline V gene. V gave up 0 bases and J gave up 0 bases, with 8 bases separating them. The CDR3 sequence: CASSLDGSSTDTQYF. The CDR3 DNA follows: TGCGCCAGCAGCTTGGATGGCAGTAGCACAGATACGCAGTATTTT.

CDR3: CASNKDRSGETQYF. The CDR3 DNA reads TGTGCCAGCAATAAGGACAGGTCAGGCGAGACCCAGTACTTC. J is TRBJ2-5 and V is TRBV21-1; the table calls TRBD1, which could not be checked here. TRBV21-1 is an annotated pseudogene. This CDR3 is 14 amino acids long.

This clone occurred a few times. The CDR3 region has the DNA TGCGCCAGCAGCTTGGGACAGGCAACTAATGAAAAACTGTTTTTT. Its translation is CASSLGQATNEKLFF. The chain carries TRBV5-1 and TRBJ1-4; a weak D match, TRBD1 (6 bases). The CDR3 sequence is 15 residues long. Germline V CDR1 and CDR2: SGHRS, YFSETQ. V was pared by 0 bases and J by 0 bases, with 6 bases between.

The gene calls are TRBV5-1 and TRBJ2-5, with 9 nucleotides matching TRBD2. J lost 5 bases, V lost 5 bases, and 13 bases had no gene match. This CDR3 comprises 16 residues. CDR1 and CDR2 from the germline V gene are SGHRS and YFSETQ. This chain's CDR3 is CASRKTSGGRGETQYF. The CDR3 nucleotides read TGCGCCAGCAGGAAAACCTCTGGCGGGAGGGGGGAGACCCAGTACTTC.

The rearrangement uses TRBV7-9 and TRBJ1-1; weak D call: TRBD1 (6 bases). Germline CDR1 reads SEHNR; CDR2 reads FQNEAQ (reference sequence). Trimming shortened V by 5 bases and J by 4 bases, and 17 bases separated the two germline ends. There are 15 residues in the CDR3. This chain's CDR3 is CASSRWGGEGTEAFF. In DNA form, the CDR3 reads TGTGCCAGCAGCCGTTGGGGGGGCGAGGGCACTGAAGCTTTCTTT.

The gene calls are TRBV3-1 (or the pseudogene TRBV3-2) and TRBJ2-3, with D unresolved. This CDR3 spans 14 amino acids. Germline V gene lookup returns CDR1 LGHDT and CDR2 YNNKEL (reference sequence). Trimming stripped 1 base from V and 6 bases from J, with 11 bases between. Here the CDR3 DNA reads TGTGCCAGCAGCCAAGTCTTTACGAGCGATACGCAGTATTTT. Encoded protein: CASSQVFTSDTQYF.

This sequence joins TRBV13 and TRBJ2-7, with TRBD1 matching over 8 bases. V shed 3 bases, J shed 5 bases, and the junction held 6 bases outside the gene matches. CDR3 length: 14 amino acids. Germline values: CDR1 PRHDT, CDR2 FYEKMQ (reference sequence). In nucleotides, the CDR3 is TGTGCCAGCAGCTTTCATTTGACAGGGGACGAGCAGTACTTC. This gives the protein CASSFHLTGDEQYF.

The chain carries TRBV15 and TRBJ2-1; 7 nucleotides align to TRBD2. This CDR3 is 17 amino acids long. The J segment lost 7 bases and the V segment lost 3 bases, leaving 15 bases of the junction unmatched. Per the germline V gene, CDR1 is LNHNV and CDR2 is YYDKDF (reference sequence). The CDR3 reads CATSREVGGRAVNEQFF. Here the CDR3 DNA reads TGTGCCACCAGCAGGGAGGTTGGAGGGAGGGCGGTGAATGAGCAGTTCTTC.

The chain recombines TRBV19 with TRBJ2-1; 8 bases are shared with TRBD1. The V and J ends lost 4 bases and 6 bases, in that order; junction bases with no gene match: 2. Germline V gives CDR1 LNHDA, CDR2 SQIVND (reference sequence). This CDR3 region has 13 residues. CDR3 in DNA: TGTGCCAGTAGTAAAACAGGGGGCAATGAGCAGTTCTTC. This codes for CASSKTGGNEQFF.